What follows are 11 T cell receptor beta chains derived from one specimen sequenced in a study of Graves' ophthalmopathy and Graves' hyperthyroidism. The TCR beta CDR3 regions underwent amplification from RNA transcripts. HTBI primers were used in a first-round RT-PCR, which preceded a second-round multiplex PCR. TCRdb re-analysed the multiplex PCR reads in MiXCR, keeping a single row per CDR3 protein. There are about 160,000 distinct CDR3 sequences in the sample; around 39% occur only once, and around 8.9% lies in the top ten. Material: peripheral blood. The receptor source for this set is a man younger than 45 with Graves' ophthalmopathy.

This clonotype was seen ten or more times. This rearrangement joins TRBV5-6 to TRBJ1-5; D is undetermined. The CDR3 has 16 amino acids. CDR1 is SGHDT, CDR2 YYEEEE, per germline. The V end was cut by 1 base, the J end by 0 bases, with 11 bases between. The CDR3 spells CASSLLESHSNQPQHF. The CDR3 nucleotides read TGTGCCAGCAGCTTGCTAGAATCTCATAGCAATCAGCCCCAGCATTTT.

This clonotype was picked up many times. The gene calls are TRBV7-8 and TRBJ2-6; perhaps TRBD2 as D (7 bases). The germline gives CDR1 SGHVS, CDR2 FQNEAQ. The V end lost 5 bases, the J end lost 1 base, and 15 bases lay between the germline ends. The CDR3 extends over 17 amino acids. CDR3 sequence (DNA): TGTGCCAGCAGCCGTATCAGGGGAGGGTCTGGGGCCAACGTCCTGACTTTC. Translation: CASSRIRGGSGANVLTF.

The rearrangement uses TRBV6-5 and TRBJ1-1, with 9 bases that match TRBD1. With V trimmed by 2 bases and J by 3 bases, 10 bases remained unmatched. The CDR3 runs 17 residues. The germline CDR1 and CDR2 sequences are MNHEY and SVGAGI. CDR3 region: CASSYAQGAKVHTEAFF. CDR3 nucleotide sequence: TGTGCCAGCAGTTACGCACAGGGGGCGAAGGTTCACACTGAAGCTTTCTTT.

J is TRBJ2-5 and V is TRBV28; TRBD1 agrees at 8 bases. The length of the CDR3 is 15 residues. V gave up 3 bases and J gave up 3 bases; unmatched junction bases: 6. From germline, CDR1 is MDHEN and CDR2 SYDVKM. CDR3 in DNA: TGTGCCAGCAGTTTGTCGGGACAGGTCGAAGAGACCCAGTACTTC. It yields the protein CASSLSGQVEETQYF.

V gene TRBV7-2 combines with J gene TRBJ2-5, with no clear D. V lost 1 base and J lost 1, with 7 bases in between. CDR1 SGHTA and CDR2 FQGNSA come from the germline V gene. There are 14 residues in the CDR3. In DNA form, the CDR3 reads TGTGCCAGCAGCTTAGTTACAAGCCAAGAGACCCAGTACTTC. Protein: CASSLVTSQETQYF.

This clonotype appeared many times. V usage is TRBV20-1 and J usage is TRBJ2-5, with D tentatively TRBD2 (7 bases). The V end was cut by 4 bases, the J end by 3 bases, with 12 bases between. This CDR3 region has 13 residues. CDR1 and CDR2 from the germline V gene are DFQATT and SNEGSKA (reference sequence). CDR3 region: CSANRGGEETQYF. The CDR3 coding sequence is TGCAGTGCTAATAGAGGGGGGGAAGAGACCCAGTACTTC.

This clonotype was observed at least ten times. CDR3 in DNA: TGTGCCAGCAGTTTTTTGGGGGACGGGTTTCCGTACTTC. Amino acids: CASSFLGDGFPYF. The chain combines TRBV12-3 or TRBV12-4 with TRBJ2-7, with D tentatively TRBD1 or TRBD2 (5 bases each). The CDR3 is made up of 13 amino acids. V lost 3 bases to trimming and J lost 12 bases, with 18 bases between them.

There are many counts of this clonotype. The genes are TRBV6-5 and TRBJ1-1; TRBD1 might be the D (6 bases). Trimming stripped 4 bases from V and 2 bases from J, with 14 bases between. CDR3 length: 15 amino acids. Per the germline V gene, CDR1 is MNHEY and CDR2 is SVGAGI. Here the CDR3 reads CASSLIRDTNTEAFF. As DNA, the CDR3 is TGTGCCAGCAGTTTAATCCGGGACACTAACACTGAAGCTTTCTTT.

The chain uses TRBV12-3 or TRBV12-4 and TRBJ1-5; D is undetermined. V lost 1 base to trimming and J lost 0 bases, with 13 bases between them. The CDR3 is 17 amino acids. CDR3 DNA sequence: TGTGCCAGCAGTTTAGTTGTCAGGTTGAATAGCAATCAGCCCCAGCATTTT. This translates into CASSLVVRLNSNQPQHF.

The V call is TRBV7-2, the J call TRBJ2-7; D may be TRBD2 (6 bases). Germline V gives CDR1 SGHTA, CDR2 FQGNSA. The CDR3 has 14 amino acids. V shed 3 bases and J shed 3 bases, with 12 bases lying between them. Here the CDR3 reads CASSLIRGNYEQYF. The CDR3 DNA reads TGTGCCAGCAGCTTGATCCGCGGGAACTACGAGCAGTACTTC. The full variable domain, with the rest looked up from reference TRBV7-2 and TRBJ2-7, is GAGVSQSPSNKVTEKGKDVELRCDPISGHTALYWYRQSLGQGLEFLIYFQGNSAPDKSGLPSDRFSAERTGGSVSTLTIQRTQQEDSAVYLCASSLIRGNYEQYFGPGTRLTVT.

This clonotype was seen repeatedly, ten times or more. The CDR3: CASTWDRSNPTF. CDR3 bases: TGTGCCAGCACCTGGGACCGCTCCAATCCCACCTTC. The chain has TRBV12-3 or TRBV12-4 and TRBJ1-2; D perhaps matches TRBD1 (5 bases). CDR3 length: 12 amino acids. V was shortened by 7 bases and J by 13 bases, with 19 bases between the two germline ends.